This TCR beta chain was identified in a study of blood T cell repertoires in COVID-19 (dated by TCRdb to about 2020). Some background on the complete study: Samples from collaborators originated in the United States, Italy and Spain and spanned both the acute and convalescent phases of COVID-19. The prospective study material was composed of cDNA or gDNA derived from T cells, B-cell-depleted T cells, or PBMCs. The dataset comprised deeply sampled blood TCRbeta repertoires from subjects exposed to, actively infected with, or recovered from COVID-19. A freely available public database, intended as a resource for researchers studying the immune response to SARS-CoV-2, is where the repertoires were released. The samples were drawn from the first 160 participants of the ongoing ImmuneRACE study and from 1,254 subjects provided by 6 global collaborators. A de-identified subject ID, COVID-19 status, age in years and sex were almost always included in the sample metadata. Where HLA class I and class II types were available, the types were taken from metadata supplied by the sample provider, not from assay-based typing. Overall results and qualifications from the work: How much clinical and demographic metadata was included differed by source and by participant, and the metadata was provided uncurated.

The CDR3 measures 14 amino acids from cysteine to phenylalanine. The only DNA kept is the CDR3, 42 bases in frame from the first base. V lost 2 bases and J lost 1 base; the stretch between them is 6 bases long. From the germline V gene (reference sequence), CDR1 is SGHAT and CDR2 is FQDESV. As to this clone: Its antigen is not yet known. Base qualities are not provided; no much larger clone lies one nucleotide away.

Each collaborating institution followed its own protocols to collect whole blood in K2EDTA tubes. For TCRbeta analysis, collaborator samples were shipped as frozen whole blood, as isolated PBMCs, or as DNA extracted from either sample type. TCRbeta CDR3 regions were amplified from genomic DNA using the immunoSEQ Assay, a bias-controlled multiplex PCR. Turning to the authors' computational methods: Nucleated cell counts per sample were estimated from amplification of reference gene primers within the assay. Sequence reads were collapsed and filtered to measure the absolute abundance of every unique TCRbeta CDR3 rearrangement. For each sample, productive Simpson clonality was calculated as the square root of Simpson's diversity index across productive rearrangements. Here the immuneACCESS table is served through TCRdb, limited to in-frame sequences with V and J called. Missing clones are a known gap in these copies; in checked studies unresolved V genes cover under half, and the rest lacks a known reason. V, J and clone size are taken as reported in that table, and D and trimming were inferred from the DNA itself. In this sample the table shows approximately 84,000 clones, roughly 80% of which occur a single time. Of the sample, roughly 11% is held by the ten largest clones.

The sequenced sample was peripheral blood. The chain was built from TRBV11-1 and TRBJ2-1; the D gene cannot be named for sure. The receptor was derived from a human donor in a cohort sampled during active COVID-19. The DNA is TGTGCCAGCAGCTTATCCGGTTCCTACAATGAGCAGTTCTTC. This codes for CASSLSGSYNEQFF.